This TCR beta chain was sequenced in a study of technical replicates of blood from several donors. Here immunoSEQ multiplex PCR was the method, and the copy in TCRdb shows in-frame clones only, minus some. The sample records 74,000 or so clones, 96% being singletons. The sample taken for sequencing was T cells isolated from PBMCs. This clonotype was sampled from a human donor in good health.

In DNA, the CDR3 is TGCGCCAGCAGGACTAGCGGGACACAGGAGACCCAGTACTTC. Amino acid sequence: CASRTSGTQETQYF. The rearrangement joins TRBV4-1 to TRBJ2-5; 11 nucleotides agree with TRBD2. This CDR3 is 14 amino acids long. CDR1 and CDR2 from the germline V gene are MGHRA and YSYEKL. V lost 6 bases, J lost 5 bases, and 5 bases stayed unmatched.